This paragraph reports one T cell receptor (beta chain). What it binds is unknown. Next came a second PCR, run for about 6 to 12 cycles, which used a sample-barcoded 5' primer along with a J-beta primer mix. TCRdb independently ran MiXCR on the 5' RACE reads; one entry per CDR3 protein. Among about 830,000 distinct CDR3 sequences listed, 60% to 80% were seen once. V dropped 5 bases and J dropped 8; count of bases not matched to a gene: 9. The CDR3 contains 14 residues. The germline V gene has CDR1 MNHEY and CDR2 SVGAGI. This record comes from a study of blood T cells in healthy people across ages. Each of the donors had approximately 10 milliliters of peripheral blood drawn into EDTA-treated Vacutainer tubes. Study-wide findings and caveats: Significant beta diversity loss was already apparent by age approximately 36, declining roughly linearly.

The V and J genes are TRBV6-5 and TRBJ2-1; 7 bases line up with TRBD1. This receptor was obtained from a man aged 25-45 years in good health. Input material: blood. The CDR3 nucleotides read TGTGCCAGCAGTCGGGACAGTCGTCGTTATGAGCAGTTCTTC. Translated, it gives CASSRDSRRYEQFF.